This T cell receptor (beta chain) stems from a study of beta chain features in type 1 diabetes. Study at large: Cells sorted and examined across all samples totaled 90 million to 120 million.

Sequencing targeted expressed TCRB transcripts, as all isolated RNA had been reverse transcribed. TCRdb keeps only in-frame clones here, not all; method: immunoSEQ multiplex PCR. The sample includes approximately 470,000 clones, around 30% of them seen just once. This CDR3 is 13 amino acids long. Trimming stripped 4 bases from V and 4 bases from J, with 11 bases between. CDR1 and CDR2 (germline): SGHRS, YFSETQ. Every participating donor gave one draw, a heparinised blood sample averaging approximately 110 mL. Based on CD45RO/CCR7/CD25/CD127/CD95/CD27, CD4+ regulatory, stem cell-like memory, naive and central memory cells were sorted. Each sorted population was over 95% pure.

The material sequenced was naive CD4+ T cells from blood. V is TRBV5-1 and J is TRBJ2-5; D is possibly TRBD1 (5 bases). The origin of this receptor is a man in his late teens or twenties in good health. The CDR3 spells CASSRTGGETQYF. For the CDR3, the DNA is TGCGCCAGCAGCCGCACAGGTGGAGAGACCCAGTACTTC.